These 22 T cell receptor beta chains share one sample of origin, sequenced in a study of blood T cell repertoires in COVID-19. Libraries were prepared by immunoSEQ multiplex PCR; TCRdb keeps only in-frame clonotypes and omits some of them. The repertoire holds approximately 180,000 clones, with around 90% as singletons. Sequencing was done on a sample of peripheral blood. These receptors came from a man aged 40-49 years with active or convalescent COVID-19.

CDR3 in amino acids: CASSMGLAGGYNEQFF. The DNA for the CDR3 is TGTGCCAGTAGTATGGGACTAGCGGGAGGGTACAATGAGCAGTTCTTC. The chain is built from TRBV19 and TRBJ2-1; 16 positions agree with TRBD2. Trimming removed 3 bases from V and 4 bases from J; junction bases left unmatched: 0. Per the germline V gene, CDR1 is LNHDA and CDR2 is SQIVND (reference sequence). The CDR3 consists of 16 residues.

The gene calls are TRBV28 and TRBJ1-2; 9 bases agree with TRBD1. Germline V gene sequence: CDR1 MDHEN, CDR2 SYDVKM. The length of the CDR3 is 15 residues. J was trimmed by 4 bases and V by 3 bases; bases with no gene match: 6. The chain's CDR3 is CASSLGDRASYGYTF. In nucleotides, the CDR3 is TGTGCCAGCAGTTTGGGGGACAGGGCCTCCTATGGCTACACCTTC.

The V call is TRBV10-3, the J call TRBJ1-1, with a tentative D call TRBD1 (5 bases). Germline V gene data show CDR1 as ENHRY and CDR2 as SYGVKD. V was pared by 2 bases and J by 0 bases, with 10 bases between. The CDR3 has 15 residues. The CDR3 DNA follows: TGTGCCATCAGTGAGGGGCGGGGGGTGAACACTGAAGCTTTCTTT. Residues: CAISEGRGVNTEAFF.

The chain combines TRBV7-2 with TRBJ1-1, with D tentatively TRBD1 (5 bases). This CDR3 contains 14 residues. V lost 5 bases and J lost 0, with 10 bases in between. Germline V gene data show CDR1 as SGHTA and CDR2 as FQGNSA. CDR3 nucleotides: TGTGCCAGCAGCCCTCGACAGATGAACACTGAAGCTTTCTTT. Translating gives CASSPRQMNTEAFF.

The chain carries TRBV6-6 and TRBJ1-2; 8 bases agree with TRBD1. The trim removed 5 bases at V and 3 bases at J, leaving 2 bases unmatched. The CDR3 runs 13 residues. CDR1 is MNHNY, CDR2 SVGAGI, per germline (reference sequence). Here the CDR3 reads CASSPTGDYGYTF. The CDR3 DNA reads TGTGCCAGCAGTCCGACAGGGGACTATGGCTACACCTTC.

Only a few counts were recorded for this clone. The chain uses TRBV2 and TRBJ2-7, with D perhaps matching TRBD2 (6 bases). There are 14 residues in the CDR3. The germline V gene has CDR1 SNHLY and CDR2 FYNNEI. V was pared by 6 bases and J by 2 bases, with 14 bases between. The CDR3 reads CASRENSGPYEQYF. CDR3 nucleotides: TGTGCCAGCAGAGAGAACAGCGGGCCCTACGAGCAGTACTTC.

The genes are TRBV28 and TRBJ2-7; TRBD1 matches 10 bases. The J segment lost 5 bases and the V segment lost 4 bases, leaving 8 bases of the junction unmatched. The CDR3 has 15 residues. CDR1 and CDR2 (germline): MDHEN, SYDVKM. The CDR3 sequence: CASSYSDRGRDEQYF. The CDR3 coding sequence is TGTGCCAGCAGTTATTCCGACAGGGGGCGCGACGAGCAGTACTTC.

The V call is TRBV4-1, the J call TRBJ1-4, with D unclear. This CDR3 spans 16 amino acids. Germline-derived CDR1 and CDR2 are MGHRA and YSYEKL. Trimming took 0 bases from V and 3 from J, leaving 11 bases between them. The CDR3 nucleotides read TGCGCCAGCAGCCAAGACGGAGGGTTGCCTAATGAAAAACTGTTTTTT. Its translation: CASSQDGGLPNEKLFF.

The CDR3 DNA follows: TGTGCCACCAGTGAAGGGGCTGGGAATGAGCAGTTCTTC. The encoded protein is CATSEGAGNEQFF. This rearrangement joins TRBV24-1 to TRBJ2-1; D perhaps matches TRBD1 (5 bases). V dropped 4 bases and J dropped 7 bases, with 10 bases sitting between them. Germline CDR1 reads KGHDR; CDR2 reads SFDVKD. The length of the CDR3 is 13 residues.

The chain has TRBV6-5 and TRBJ1-3; no reliable D call. The CDR3 has 15 amino acids. Per germline, CDR1 MNHEY and CDR2 SVGAGI. V lost 6 bases and J 4 bases, leaving 16 bases between the germline ends. The CDR3 spells CASRLTVTQGNTIYF. CDR3 nucleotide sequence: TGTGCCAGCAGACTGACCGTGACACAAGGAAACACCATATATTTT.

The chain employs TRBV19 and TRBJ2-7; 8 bases match TRBD1. The CDR3 runs to 14 residues. V shed 6 bases and J 4 bases; nucleotides not matched to a gene: 8. Germline V lookup: CDR1 LNHDA, CDR2 SQIVND (reference sequence). The CDR3 is CASRPGTGFYEQYF. Here the CDR3 DNA reads TGTGCCAGTAGGCCCGGGACAGGATTTTACGAGCAGTACTTC.

The chain has TRBV5-1 and TRBJ2-4, with a weak D call TRBD1 (7 bases). Trimming left V 0 bases short and J 5 bases short, with 12 bases between. Germline assignment: CDR1 SGHRS and CDR2 YFSETQ. The CDR3 spans 15 residues. CDR3 DNA sequence: TGCGCCAGCAGCTTGGGGAGGGGGCAGGAAAACATTCAGTACTTC. Translation: CASSLGRGQENIQYF. The full variable domain, completed using reference TRBV5-1 and TRBJ2-4, is KAGVTQTPRYLIKTRGQQVTLSCSPISGHRSVSWYQQTPGQGLQFLFEYFSETQRNKGNFPGRFSGRQFSNSRSEMNVSTLELGDSALYLCASSLGRGQENIQYFGAGTRLSVL.

J is TRBJ2-3 and V is TRBV11-3; TRBD2 agrees at 10 bases. This CDR3 comprises 16 residues. V lost 5 bases, J lost 2 bases, and 7 bases stayed unmatched. Germline V gene lookup returns CDR1 SGHNT and CDR2 YENEEA. The CDR3 DNA follows: TGTGCCAGCAGCCCTAGGACTAGCGGCGCCACAGATACGCAGTATTTT. Translating gives CASSPRTSGATDTQYF.

This sequence joins TRBV12-3 or TRBV12-4 and TRBJ1-6; D gene unclear. The germline V and J ends were trimmed by 8 bases and 4 bases, with 9 bases remaining between them. This CDR3 contains 13 residues. This chain's CDR3 is CASRRLYNSPLHF. CDR3 sequence (DNA): TGTGCCAGCCGGCGGTTATATAATTCACCCCTCCACTTT.

This clone has just one count. In DNA, the CDR3 is TGCGCCAGCAGTCGGGCAGGGGGAGCAGATACGCAGTATTTT. It specifies CASSRAGGADTQYF. The chain combines TRBV5-1 with TRBJ2-3, with 7 bases identical to TRBD1. The trim removed 5 bases at V and 4 bases at J, leaving 7 bases unmatched. Germline assignment: CDR1 SGHRS and CDR2 YFSETQ. The CDR3 totals 14 residues.

V and J are TRBV10-3 and TRBJ1-1, with 7 nucleotides matching TRBD1. Germline V gene data show CDR1 as ENHRY and CDR2 as SYGVKD. This CDR3 spans 15 amino acids. V shed 2 bases, J shed 6 bases, and the junction held 9 bases outside the gene matches. CDR3 coding DNA: TGTGCCATCAGTGAGGTTGACAGGGCGGACGCTGAAGCTTTCTTT. Protein: CAISEVDRADAEAFF.

The chain employs TRBV5-6 and TRBJ2-2; D is unresolved. V gave up 0 bases and J gave up 7 bases, with 4 bases separating them. CDR3 length: 12 amino acids. Per the germline V gene, CDR1 is SGHDT and CDR2 is YYEEEE. In DNA form, the CDR3 reads TGTGCCAGCAGCTTGGGTATCGGGGAGCTGTTTTTT. As protein: CASSLGIGELFF. Filled out from reference TRBV5-6 and TRBJ2-2, the complete variable domain reads DAGVTQSPTHLIKTRGQQVTLRCSPKSGHDTVSWYQQALGQGPQFIFQYYEEEERQRGNFPDRFSGHQFPNYSSELNVNALLLGDSALYLCASSLGIGELFFGEGSRLTVL.

V usage is TRBV6-5 and J usage is TRBJ2-4, with a possible D match to TRBD1 (6 bases). The V gene lost 7 bases and the J gene lost 6 bases, with 16 bases spanning the gap. The CDR3 extends over 14 amino acids. Per the germline V gene, CDR1 is MNHEY and CDR2 is SVGAGI. The CDR3 bases are TGTGCCAGCATCCCGGATCGGACAGTAAACATTCAGTACTTC. This gives the protein CASIPDRTVNIQYF.

The J gene is TRBJ2-3, the V gene TRBV7-9; 15 nucleotides match TRBD2. V dropped 5 bases and J dropped 4; count of bases not matched to a gene: 7. The CDR3 is 17 amino acids. CDR1 and CDR2 (germline): SEHNR, FQNEAQ (reference sequence). Here the CDR3 reads CASSRWTSGRASDTQYF. CDR3 bases: TGTGCCAGCAGCCGGTGGACTAGCGGGAGGGCGTCAGATACGCAGTATTTT.

The rearrangement uses TRBV7-8 and TRBJ2-3, with D possibly matching TRBD1 (6 bases). Per the germline V gene, CDR1 is SGHVS and CDR2 is FQNEAQ. Trimming took off 4 bases at V and 1 base at J, with 12 bases between the two ends. This CDR3 has 15 residues. In DNA, the CDR3 is TGTGCCAGCAGCTCCACAGGGATAGGCACAGATACGCAGTATTTT. It specifies CASSSTGIGTDTQYF.

This clone came up a few times. The rearrangement links TRBV5-5 to TRBJ2-3; 11 bases are shared with TRBD2. Germline CDR1 reads SGHKS; CDR2 reads YYEKEE (reference sequence). The J segment lost 0 bases and the V segment lost 4 bases, leaving 13 bases of the junction unmatched. The CDR3 contains 19 residues. The chain's CDR3 is CASSPGLAGDPDSTDTQYF. The CDR3 DNA is TGTGCCAGCAGCCCAGGACTAGCGGGTGACCCCGATAGCACAGATACGCAGTATTTT.

The chain recombines TRBV10-3 with TRBJ1-6; TRBD1 aligns across 8 bases. Germline V lookup: CDR1 ENHRY, CDR2 SYGVKD. V was clipped by 10 bases and J by 7 bases; unmatched bases: 15. CDR3 length: 16 residues. CDR3 bases: TGTGCCACCAGGGGGCTGGGGCAGGGGGCAAATTCACCCCTCCACTTT. Protein product: CATRGLGQGANSPLHF.